A single sample gave rise to the 26 T cell receptor beta chains below, sequenced in a study of T cell clonotyping in hematopoietic cell transplantation. The protocol was immunoSEQ multiplex PCR, while the TCRdb copy is restricted to in-frame clones and leaves out a portion. The sample includes approximately 39,000 clones, 85% to 95% of them seen just once. Regarding time point: recipient sample about 28 days before transplant, after cytoreduction. This specimen consisted of peripheral blood mononuclear cells, obtained before stem cell transplant. The receptors come from a man aged 35 to 55 with chronic myeloid leukemia. Some clones in this sample may be carry-over from other donors' samples.

The chain employs TRBV6-1 and TRBJ2-1; TRBD2 might be the D (5 bases). Germline-derived CDR1 and CDR2 are MNHNS and SASEGT. Trimming cost V 1 base and J 10 bases, with 11 bases left between them. This CDR3 spans 13 amino acids. DNA for the CDR3: TGTGCCAGCAGTGAAGTTGGCGGGCGGGAGCAGTTCTTC. Protein: CASSEVGGREQFF.

The chain employs TRBV19 and TRBJ2-5, with D perhaps being TRBD1 or TRBD2 (5 bases each). CDR3 size: 14 residues. Germline lookup yields CDR1 LNHDA and CDR2 SQIVND (reference sequence). The germline V and J ends were trimmed by 3 bases and 1 base, with 9 bases remaining between them. The CDR3 spells CASSIGGSQETQYF. CDR3 sequence (DNA): TGTGCCAGTAGTATTGGGGGATCCCAAGAGACCCAGTACTTC.

The chain uses TRBV9 and TRBJ1-2; no clear D. CDR1 is SGDLS, CDR2 YYNGEE, per germline. V gave up 4 bases and J gave up 0 bases, with 16 bases separating them. This CDR3 region has 16 residues. CDR3 region: CASSSPVWGANYGYTF. CDR3 in DNA: TGTGCCAGCAGCTCTCCCGTGTGGGGAGCTAACTATGGCTACACCTTC.

The rearrangement joins TRBV28 to TRBJ2-7; possibly TRBD1 for D (5 bases). The CDR3 has 15 residues. Germline V lookup: CDR1 MDHEN, CDR2 SYDVKM. V was pared by 6 bases and J by 3 bases, with 18 bases between. In DNA form, the CDR3 reads TGTGCCAGCAGCCCCGGCCCACAGGTGGACTACGAGCAGTACTTC. This sequence encodes CASSPGPQVDYEQYF.

V is TRBV4-3 and J is TRBJ1-2; D call uncertain. V was cut by 0 bases and J by 8 bases, with 22 bases left in between. Germline V gene sequence: CDR1 LGHNA, CDR2 YSLEER. CDR3 length: 17 amino acids. The CDR3 protein is CASSQDTGVTTTGGYTF. CDR3 in DNA: TGCGCCAGCAGCCAAGATACCGGAGTCACGACCACTGGGGGCTACACCTTC.

The rearrangement links TRBV9 to TRBJ1-5, with 8 bases that match TRBD1. The germline CDR1 and CDR2 sequences are SGDLS and YYNGEE. With 4 bases clipped from V and 1 base from J, the junction kept 4 bases outside the gene matches. CDR3 length equals 15 residues. The CDR3 nucleotides are TGTGCCAGCAGCTCCACAGGGGGGAGCAATCAGCCCCAGCATTTT. This encodes CASSSTGGSNQPQHF.

This chain uses TRBV5-8 with TRBJ2-3; 9 bases line up with TRBD1. The V gene's germline CDR1 is SGHTS and CDR2 YDEGEE. J was trimmed by 1 base and V by 3 bases; bases with no gene match: 6. There are 16 residues in the CDR3. The CDR3 nucleotides read TGTGCCAGCAGCTCCGGGACAGGGATCGGCACAGATACGCAGTATTTT. Its protein product is CASSSGTGIGTDTQYF. The full variable domain, in which reference TRBV5-8 and TRBJ2-3 provide the parts outside the CDR3, is EAGVTQSPTHLIKTRGQQATLRCSPISGHTSVYWYQQALGLGLQFLLWYDEGEERNRGNFPPRFSGRQFPNYSSELNVNALELEDSALYLCASSSGTGIGTDTQYFGPGTRLTVL.

The chain uses TRBV7-9 and TRBJ1-2; 8 bases map to TRBD1. This CDR3 contains 15 residues. Germline lookup yields CDR1 SEHNR and CDR2 FQNEAQ (reference sequence). V lost 5 bases and J lost 5; bases outside the gene matches: 10. The CDR3 loop is CASSATGGDNYGYTF. CDR3 DNA sequence: TGTGCCAGCAGCGCAACAGGGGGAGATAATTATGGCTACACCTTC.

The genes are TRBV19 and TRBJ1-3; no firm D call. V was cut by 4 bases and J by 0 bases, with 13 bases left in between. This CDR3 has 16 residues. CDR1 is LNHDA, CDR2 SQIVND, per germline (reference sequence). The CDR3 DNA is TGTGCCAGTAGTACTTGGACGGACTACTCTGGAAACACCATATATTTT. It yields the protein CASSTWTDYSGNTIYF.

This chain uses TRBV23-1 with TRBJ2-5; tentatively, D is TRBD1 (6 bases). TRBV23-1 is an open reading frame whose function is uncertain. This CDR3 comprises 15 residues. Trimming stripped 0 bases from V and 3 bases from J, with 11 bases between. The CDR3 here is CASSQSVDREETQYF. CDR3 nucleotide sequence: TGCGCCAGCAGTCAATCGGTGGACAGAGAAGAGACCCAGTACTTC.

This clone occurred once. This sequence joins TRBV7-2 and TRBJ1-2; D possibly corresponds to TRBD1 (5 bases). The V end was cut by 1 base, the J end by 0 bases, with 9 bases between. The CDR3 has 15 residues. CDR1 SGHTA and CDR2 FQGNSA come from the germline V gene. CDR3 sequence (DNA): TGTGCCAGCAGCTTAGACCCAGGGTCTAACTATGGCTACACCTTC. This gives the protein CASSLDPGSNYGYTF.

CDR3 sequence reads: CASSLSGTGEDYGYTF. DNA for the CDR3: TGTGCCAGCAGTTTATCGGGGACCGGGGAGGACTATGGCTACACCTTC. This chain connects TRBV27 to TRBJ1-2; the D gene is possibly TRBD1 (5 bases). The CDR3 totals 16 residues. The germline CDR1 and CDR2 sequences are MNHEY and SMNVEV (reference sequence). V was pared by 0 bases and J by 3 bases, with 14 bases between.

Only one count was recorded for this clone. J is TRBJ1-4 and V is TRBV6-5, with TRBD1 as a possible D gene (6 bases). The germline CDR1 and CDR2 sequences are MNHEY and SVGAGI. The ends were cut back, 6 bases at V and 8 bases at J, with 10 bases in the middle. The CDR3 loop spans 12 amino acids. CDR3 nucleotides: TGTGCCAGCAGAAGGAGGGGGGAAAAACTGTTTTTT. Translating it yields CASRRRGEKLFF.

V and J are TRBV4-1 and TRBJ2-5; 9 positions match TRBD1. V was pared by 0 bases and J by 5 bases, with 4 bases of the junction left unmatched. Germline V gives CDR1 MGHRA, CDR2 YSYEKL. This CDR3 spans 15 amino acids. The CDR3 DNA reads as TGCGCCAGCAGCCAAGAGGACAGGGGCAGCGAGACCCAGTACTTC. Its translation: CASSQEDRGSETQYF.

The chain couples TRBV28 to TRBJ2-2; D not certain. The CDR3 extends over 9 amino acids. Trimming took off 5 bases at V and 15 bases at J, with 7 bases between the two ends. CDR1 is MDHEN and CDR2 is SYDVKM in the germline V gene. The CDR3 reads CASSPPLFF. CDR3 bases: TGTGCCAGCAGTCCTCCCTTGTTTTTT.

The CDR3 DNA follows: TGCGCCAGCAGCTTGGGGGATTTACGGAATGAGCAGTTCTTC. This encodes CASSLGDLRNEQFF. This chain links TRBV5-1 with TRBJ2-1; D ambiguous. Germline loops: CDR1 SGHRS, CDR2 YFSETQ. Deletions cut 0 bases from V and 7 bases from J, with 11 bases between. CDR3 length: 14 residues.

This chain links TRBV5-1 with TRBJ2-7, with D possibly matching TRBD2 (6 bases). The V and J ends lost 0 bases and 6 bases respectively, with 13 bases between them. The length of the CDR3 is 14 residues. Germline lookup yields CDR1 SGHRS and CDR2 YFSETQ. The CDR3 loop is CASSLDALGGEQYF. DNA for the CDR3: TGCGCCAGCAGCTTGGACGCCCTCGGGGGCGAGCAGTACTTC.

The chain has TRBV7-2 and TRBJ2-7, with 10 bases that match TRBD1. V was clipped by 5 bases and J by 2 bases; unmatched bases: 3. This CDR3 comprises 14 residues. The germline V gene encodes CDR1 SGHTA and CDR2 FQGNSA. CDR3 loop: CASSGDRGPYEQYF. CDR3 coding DNA: TGTGCCAGCAGCGGAGACAGGGGGCCCTACGAGCAGTACTTC.

The V call is TRBV25-1, the J call TRBJ1-1; D not resolved. V dropped 2 bases and J dropped 0 bases, with 4 bases sitting between them. This CDR3 is 13 amino acids long. Germline V gene data show CDR1 as MGHDK and CDR2 as SYGVNS. The CDR3 reads CASSERMNTEAFF. In DNA form, the CDR3 reads TGTGCCAGCAGTGAACGGATGAACACTGAAGCTTTCTTT.

The CDR3 DNA reads TGTGCCACCACCCCGGGGGGGGGAGGAGGCAATCAGCCCCAGCATTTT. Translating gives CATTPGGGGGNQPQHF. The chain uses TRBV15 and TRBJ1-5, with D perhaps matching TRBD1 (5 bases). The V end was cut by 7 bases, the J end by 2 bases, with 18 bases between. This CDR3 is 16 amino acids long. Germline CDR1 is LNHNV and CDR2 is YYDKDF (reference sequence).

This clone was seen a single time. The chain combines TRBV5-1 with TRBJ2-1; 10 nucleotides line up with TRBD2. The CDR3 has 14 residues. V shed 0 bases and J 10 bases; nucleotides not matched to a gene: 4. Per the germline V gene, CDR1 is SGHRS and CDR2 is YFSETQ. CDR3 amino acids: CASSLAPSGGEQFF. DNA for the CDR3: TGCGCCAGCAGCTTGGCGCCTAGCGGGGGAGAGCAGTTCTTC.

This CDR3 reads CAATGWYFSPLHF. The CDR3 DNA sequence: TGTGCCGCGACAGGGTGGTACTTTTCACCCCTCCACTTT. V gene TRBV28 combines with J gene TRBJ1-6; 7 bases are shared with TRBD1. The CDR3 runs 13 residues. CDR1 and CDR2 from the germline V gene are MDHEN and SYDVKM. With V trimmed by 11 bases and J by 9 bases, 10 bases remained unmatched. The full variable domain, with the rest looked up from reference TRBV28 and TRBJ1-6, is DVKVTQSSRYLVKRTGEKVFLECVQDMDHENMFWYRQDPGLGLRLIYFSYDVKMKEKGDIPEGYSVSREKKERFSLILESASTNQTSMYLCAATGWYFSPLHFGNGTRLTVT.

The chain is built from TRBV29-1 and TRBJ1-1, with 9 positions matching TRBD1. CDR3 size: 12 residues. V was clipped by 1 base and J by 8 bases; unmatched bases: 2. Germline CDR1 reads SQVTM; CDR2 reads ANQGSEA. The CDR3 loop is CSVEAGQGEAFF. The CDR3 DNA reads TGCAGCGTTGAAGCGGGACAGGGAGAAGCTTTCTTT.

This clone was seen only once. The chain links TRBV6-5 to TRBJ1-2; a weak D match, TRBD1 (5 bases). Trimming shortened V by 5 bases and J by 3 bases, and 7 bases separated the two germline ends. Germline CDR1 reads MNHEY; CDR2 reads SVGAGI. There are 12 residues in the CDR3. DNA for the CDR3: TGTGCCAGCAGTGCAGGGTACTATGGCTACACCTTC. It translates to CASSAGYYGYTF.

This chain connects TRBV5-1 to TRBJ1-6; D gene ambiguous. Deletions cut 4 bases from V and 0 bases from J, with 14 bases between. The CDR3 loop spans 17 amino acids. Germline assignment: CDR1 SGHRS and CDR2 YFSETQ. In DNA, the CDR3 is TGCGCCAGCAGCCACCCGGACGGCGGCTCCTATAATTCACCCCTCCACTTT. Encoded protein: CASSHPDGGSYNSPLHF.

The chain recombines TRBV5-1 with TRBJ1-3; D is undetermined. Per germline, CDR1 SGHRS and CDR2 YFSETQ. V shed 2 bases and J shed 0 bases, with 9 bases lying between them. There are 15 residues in the CDR3. The CDR3 loop is CASSFTSSSGNTIYF. DNA for the CDR3: TGCGCCAGCAGCTTCACGTCGAGCTCTGGAAACACCATATATTTT.